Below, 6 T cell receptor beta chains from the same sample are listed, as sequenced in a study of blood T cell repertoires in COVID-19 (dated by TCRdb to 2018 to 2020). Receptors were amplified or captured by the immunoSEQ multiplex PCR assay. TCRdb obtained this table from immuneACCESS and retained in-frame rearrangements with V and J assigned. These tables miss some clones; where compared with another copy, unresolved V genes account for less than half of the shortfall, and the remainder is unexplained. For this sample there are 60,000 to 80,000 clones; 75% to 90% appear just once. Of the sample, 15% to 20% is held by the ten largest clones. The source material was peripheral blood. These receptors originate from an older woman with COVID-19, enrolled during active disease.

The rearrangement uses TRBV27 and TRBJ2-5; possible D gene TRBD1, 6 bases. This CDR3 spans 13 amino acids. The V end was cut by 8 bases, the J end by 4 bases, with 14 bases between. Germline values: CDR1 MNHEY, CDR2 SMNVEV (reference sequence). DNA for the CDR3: TGTGCCAGCGGAAAGACAGGAACAGAGACCCAGTACTTC. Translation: CASGKTGTETQYF.

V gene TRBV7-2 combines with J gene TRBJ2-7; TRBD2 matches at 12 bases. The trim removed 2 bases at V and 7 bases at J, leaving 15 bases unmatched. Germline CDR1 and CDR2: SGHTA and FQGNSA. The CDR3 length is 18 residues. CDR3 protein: CASSLHLIGTSGLWEQYF. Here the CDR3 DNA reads TGTGCCAGCAGCTTACACCTAATAGGGACTAGCGGGCTATGGGAGCAGTACTTC.

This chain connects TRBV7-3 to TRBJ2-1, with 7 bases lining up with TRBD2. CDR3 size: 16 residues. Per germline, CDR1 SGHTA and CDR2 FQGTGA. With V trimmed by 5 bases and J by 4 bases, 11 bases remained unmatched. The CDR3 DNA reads TGTGCCAGCAGCCCAGCGGGATCCCGGGGGTACAATGAGCAGTTCTTC. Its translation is CASSPAGSRGYNEQFF. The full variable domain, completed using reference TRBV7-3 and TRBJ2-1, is GAGVSQTPSNKVTEKGKYVELRCDPISGHTALYWYRQSLGQGPEFLIYFQGTGAADDSGLPNDRFFAVRPEGSVSTLKIQRTERGDSAVYLCASSPAGSRGYNEQFFGPGTRLTVL.

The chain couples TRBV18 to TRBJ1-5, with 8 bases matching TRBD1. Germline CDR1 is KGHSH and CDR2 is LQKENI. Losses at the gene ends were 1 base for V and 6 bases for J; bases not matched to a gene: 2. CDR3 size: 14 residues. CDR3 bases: TGTGCCAGCTCACCACTGGACAGGGCTCAGCCCCAGCATTTT. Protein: CASSPLDRAQPQHF.

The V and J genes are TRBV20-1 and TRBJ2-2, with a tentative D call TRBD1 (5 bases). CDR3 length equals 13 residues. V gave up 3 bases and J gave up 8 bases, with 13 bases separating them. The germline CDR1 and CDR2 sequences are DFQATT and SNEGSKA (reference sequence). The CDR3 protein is CSASRRTSGELFF. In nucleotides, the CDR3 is TGCAGTGCTAGTCGCAGGACATCAGGGGAGCTGTTTTTT.

The CDR3 DNA reads TGTGCCAGCAGCGCCCCCCAGGGGGCTGGGGCCAACGTCCTGACTTTC. Protein product: CASSAPQGAGANVLTF. The chain combines TRBV3-1 (or the pseudogene TRBV3-2) with TRBJ2-6; 7 bases fit TRBD1. The CDR3 has 16 residues. Germline CDR1 reads LGHDT; CDR2 reads YNNKEL (reference sequence). J gave up 2 bases and V 5 bases, and 6 bases lay outside the gene matches.